Shown below are 30 T cell receptor beta chains from a single sample sequenced in a study of shared clonotypes between healthy human individuals. Profiling relied on immunoSEQ multiplex PCR, and the TCRdb table lists in-frame clones only, not all of them. This sample carries about 2.1 million clones, 85% to 95% of them seen once, and the ten largest clones take roughly 1.7%. CD45RO negativity and positive selection for CCR7 defined naive CD8 cells, a population that excluded terminally differentiated effector memory CD45RA+ cells. The sample consisted of naive CD8+ T cells from PBMCs. These receptors all come from a man aged 18-30 years in good health. Some clones in this sample may be carry-over from other donors' samples.

The V gene is TRBV7-2, the J gene TRBJ1-3; D possibly corresponds to TRBD1 (5 bases). Per the germline V gene, CDR1 is SGHTA and CDR2 is FQGNSA. The CDR3 is 17 amino acids. Trimming left V 7 bases short and J 0 bases short, with 19 bases between. The CDR3: CASTRGVQSLSGNTIYF. CDR3 DNA: TGTGCCAGCACCCGAGGGGTTCAGTCCCTCTCTGGAAACACCATATATTTT.

The chain couples TRBV15 to TRBJ2-7, with D perhaps TRBD1 (6 bases). This CDR3 has 17 residues. With 0 bases removed from V and 3 bases from J, the gap between germline ends came to 18 bases. CDR1 and CDR2 from the germline V gene are LNHNV and YYDKDF (reference sequence). The CDR3 reads CATSREFEGTFGYEQYF. In DNA, the CDR3 is TGTGCCACCAGCAGAGAGTTCGAGGGGACATTCGGCTACGAGCAGTACTTC.

This rearrangement joins TRBV7-3 to TRBJ2-5; TRBD2 aligns across 8 bases. The CDR3 extends over 19 amino acids. Germline values: CDR1 SGHTA, CDR2 FQGTGA. With 1 base clipped from V and 3 bases from J, the junction kept 16 bases outside the gene matches. CDR3 protein: CASSLIAGSSGSGEETQYF. The DNA for the CDR3 is TGTGCCAGCAGCTTAATAGCGGGGTCCAGCGGGAGTGGGGAAGAGACCCAGTACTTC.

The count of this clone is one. The V call is TRBV4-3, the J call TRBJ2-1, with 10 bases matching TRBD2. The CDR3 is made up of 15 amino acids. V lost 2 bases, J lost 6 bases, and 4 bases stayed unmatched. Germline V lookup: CDR1 LGHNA, CDR2 YSLEER. The CDR3: CASSQTGTSVNEQFF. CDR3 in DNA: TGCGCCAGCAGCCAAACCGGGACTAGCGTCAATGAGCAGTTCTTC.

The chain has TRBV7-5 and TRBJ2-3; the D call TRBD2 from the table was never checked on the DNA. TRBV7-5 is noted as a pseudogene. The CDR3 is 16 amino acids. The CDR3 sequence: CVRSPPGGNPPDTQYF. CDR3 bases: TGTGTCAGAAGCCCCCCCGGCGGGAATCCCCCAGATACGCAGTATTTT.

In its sample, this clone was seen once. This chain joins TRBV27 and TRBJ2-1; D gene ambiguous. Germline V gives CDR1 MNHEY, CDR2 SMNVEV (reference sequence). The CDR3 is 16 residues long. Trimming stripped 7 bases from V and 6 bases from J, with 22 bases between. The CDR3 sequence is CASTYWASSLSNEQFF. The CDR3 nucleotides read TGTGCCAGCACGTATTGGGCCAGTTCCCTCAGCAATGAGCAGTTCTTC.

V gene TRBV29-1 combines with J gene TRBJ2-2, with D perhaps matching TRBD1 (6 bases). Germline-derived CDR1 and CDR2 are SQVTM and ANQGSEA. V lost 7 bases and J lost 5, with 23 bases in between. This CDR3 spans 16 amino acids. The DNA for the CDR3 is TGCAGCGCCAGGGGAAATAGCCCCTCACAAACCGGGGAGCTGTTTTTT. Its protein is CSARGNSPSQTGELFF.

This chain links TRBV7-9 with TRBJ2-7; D unclear. V gave up 6 bases and J gave up 2 bases, with 20 bases separating them. The CDR3 totals 16 residues. Germline V gene sequence: CDR1 SEHNR, CDR2 FQNEAQ (reference sequence). The CDR3 DNA reads TGTGCCAGCAGACCCCCTTTGGGGAAAAATACCTACGAGCAGTACTTC. This translates into CASRPPLGKNTYEQYF. Combining the CDR3 with reference TRBV7-9 and TRBJ2-7 gives the whole variable domain DTGVSQNPRHKITKRGQNVTFRCDPISEHNRLYWYRQTLGQGPEFLTYFQNEAQLEKSRLLSDRFSAERPKGSFSTLEIQRTEQGDSAMYLCASRPPLGKNTYEQYFGPGTRLTVT.

CDR3 protein: CASSPPRWGPETQYF. The CDR3 DNA sequence: TGTGCCAGCAGCCCTCCCCGTTGGGGGCCCGAGACCCAGTACTTC. The chain uses TRBV5-8 and TRBJ2-5; a weak D match, TRBD1 (6 bases). CDR1 is SGHTS and CDR2 is YDEGEE in the germline V gene. CDR3 length: 15 amino acids. Trimming cost V 4 bases and J 5 bases, with 18 bases left between them.

The chain employs TRBV6-5 and TRBJ2-7; no firm D call. V dropped 0 bases and J dropped 0 bases, with 9 bases sitting between them. CDR3 length: 15 amino acids. Germline loops: CDR1 MNHEY, CDR2 SVGAGI. CDR3 sequence: CASSYSRSSSYEQYF. CDR3 sequence (DNA): TGTGCCAGCAGTTACTCGCGGAGCAGCTCCTACGAGCAGTACTTC.

The V gene is TRBV27, the J gene TRBJ2-2, with TRBD1 as a possible D gene (6 bases). CDR1 and CDR2 from the germline V gene are MNHEY and SMNVEV (reference sequence). The CDR3 is 17 amino acids. The V end was cut by 2 bases, the J end by 3 bases, with 16 bases between. This CDR3 is CASSLNAGAGDTGELFF. DNA for the CDR3: TGTGCCAGCAGTTTAAATGCAGGGGCAGGGGACACCGGGGAGCTGTTTTTT.

The V and J genes are TRBV7-6 and TRBJ2-7; maybe TRBD1 (6 bases). V lost 2 bases to trimming and J lost 4 bases, with 18 bases between them. CDR1 is SGHVS, CDR2 FNYEAQ, per germline. The CDR3 runs 16 residues. In nucleotides, the CDR3 is TGTGCCAGCAGCTTACTACAGGGTCGGCAAAGATACGAGCAGTACTTC. This sequence encodes CASSLLQGRQRYEQYF.

The V gene is TRBV27, the J gene TRBJ2-1; 9 bases match TRBD2. This CDR3 has 14 residues. Germline V gene sequence: CDR1 MNHEY, CDR2 SMNVEV (reference sequence). The V gene end was trimmed by 7 bases and the J gene end by 7 bases; junction bases not matched to a gene: 8. The CDR3 nucleotides are TGTGCCAGCAACTTAGCGGGAGACTGGAATGAGCAGTTCTTC. Encoded protein: CASNLAGDWNEQFF.

The chain uses TRBV4-1 and TRBJ1-5; D is perhaps TRBD1 (5 bases). V dropped 5 bases and J dropped 6 bases, with 29 bases sitting between them. Germline V gene data show CDR1 as MGHRA and CDR2 as YSYEKL. CDR3 length equals 19 residues. The CDR3 loop is CASSWDQTLNVHIIQPQHF. The CDR3 region has the DNA TGCGCCAGCAGCTGGGACCAGACCCTGAATGTCCATATAATTCAGCCCCAGCATTTT.

About this clone itself: Other nucleotide sequences in the sample specify the same CDR3. The V call is TRBV27, the J call TRBJ2-7; D is unclear. Germline V gene data show CDR1 as MNHEY and CDR2 as SMNVEV (reference sequence). The V gene lost 2 bases and the J gene lost 1 base, with 6 bases spanning the gap. This CDR3 has 13 amino acids. The CDR3 region has the DNA TGTGCCAGCAGTTTAGGAGCTTCCTACGAGCAGTACTTC. Translation: CASSLGASYEQYF.

The J gene is TRBJ2-1, the V gene TRBV27; 7 bases map to TRBD1. CDR1 MNHEY and CDR2 SMNVEV come from the germline V gene (reference sequence). J lost 10 bases, V lost 4 bases, and 16 bases had no gene match. This CDR3 spans 16 amino acids. The CDR3 sequence is CASSSSRQGLKEEQFF. As DNA, the CDR3 is TGTGCCAGCAGTTCCTCTCGACAGGGTCTAAAGGAGGAGCAGTTCTTC.

V is TRBV13 and J is TRBJ2-3; D is unresolved. Trimming left V 1 base short and J 3 bases short, with 5 bases between. Germline V gives CDR1 PRHDT, CDR2 FYEKMQ (reference sequence). CDR3 length: 13 residues. DNA for the CDR3: TGTGCCAGCAGCTTAGTGGTGACAGATACGCAGTATTTT. Translating gives CASSLVVTDTQYF.

The rearrangement links TRBV28 to TRBJ1-6, with TRBD1 identical over 12 bases. Unmatched junction bases numbered 6, after V lost 2 bases and J lost 7 bases. Germline V CDR1 and CDR2: MDHEN, SYDVKM. The CDR3 has 17 amino acids. The CDR3 DNA follows: TGTGCCAGCAGTTTAGGGGACAGGGGGCGCCTAAATTCACCCCTCCACTTT. Protein sequence: CASSLGDRGRLNSPLHF. The full variable domain, completed using reference TRBV28 and TRBJ1-6, is DVKVTQSSRYLVKRTGEKVFLECVQDMDHENMFWYRQDPGLGLRLIYFSYDVKMKEKGDIPEGYSVSREKKERFSLILESASTNQTSMYLCASSLGDRGRLNSPLHFGNGTRLTVT.

The chain is built from TRBV27 and TRBJ2-1; TRBD2 agrees at 14 bases. Germline CDR1 is MNHEY and CDR2 is SMNVEV (reference sequence). Losses at the gene ends were 6 bases for V and 10 bases for J; bases not matched to a gene: 8. The CDR3 contains 15 residues. The CDR3 sequence is CASSAGTSGSKEQFF. CDR3 sequence (DNA): TGTGCCAGCAGCGCCGGGACTAGCGGGAGCAAGGAGCAGTTCTTC.

Comments on this clone: The junction departs from germline at one end; a sequencing error may be responsible. The rearrangement joins TRBV28 to TRBJ1-4; 7 bases match TRBD1. Germline-derived CDR1 and CDR2 are MDHEN and SYDVKM. The CDR3 extends over 14 amino acids. Written as DNA, the CDR3 is TGTGCCAGCAGTATGGTCAGGGGGAATGAAAGACTGTTTTTT. Translating gives CASSMVRGNERLFF. The full variable domain, with the rest looked up from reference TRBV28 and TRBJ1-4, is DVKVTQSSRYLVKRTGEKVFLECVQDMDHENMFWYRQDPGLGLRLIYFSYDVKMKEKGDIPEGYSVSREKKERFSLILESASTNQTSMYLCASSMVRGNERLFFGSGTQLSVL.

The chain joins TRBV6-4 to TRBJ2-1; 13 nucleotides match TRBD2. Germline CDR1 and CDR2: MRHNA and SNTAGT. The V segment lost 6 bases and the J segment 7 bases; nucleotides outside the gene matches: 15. The CDR3 extends over 18 amino acids. The DNA of the CDR3 is TGTGCCAGCAGCACGACGAGGATTACTAGCGGGAGGGCAAATGAGCAGTTCTTC. It codes for CASSTTRITSGRANEQFF.

The V and J genes are TRBV12-2 and TRBJ2-7. TRBV12-2 is a known pseudogene. There are 13 residues in the CDR3. DNA for the CDR3: TGTGCAAGTCGCTTCCTGGGATGTCCCGAGCAGTACTTC. Encoded protein: CASRFLGCPEQYF.

This clone has just one count. CDR3 DNA: TGTGCCAGCAGCTTATCTGGCAGGGGGAATAATGAGCAGTTCTTC. This codes for CASSLSGRGNNEQFF. This chain links TRBV7-8 with TRBJ2-1; 7 nucleotides align to TRBD1. The CDR3 sequence is 15 residues long. Germline-derived CDR1 and CDR2 are SGHVS and FQNEAQ. V gave up 2 bases and J gave up 7 bases; unmatched junction bases: 8.

About this clone: The sample contains more than one DNA sequence encoding this CDR3. This sequence joins TRBV7-9 and TRBJ2-2, with D uncertain. Looked up from germline, CDR1 is SEHNR and CDR2 is FQNEAQ (reference sequence). Trimming took 6 bases from V and 5 from J, leaving 7 bases between them. The CDR3 extends over 12 amino acids. CDR3 in DNA: TGTGCCAGCAGTTTATCTACCGGGGAGCTGTTTTTT. This codes for CASSLSTGELFF.

The J gene is TRBJ1-2, the V gene TRBV6-1, with D uncertain. V lost 11 bases and J lost 1, with 8 bases in between. CDR1 and CDR2 from the germline V gene are MNHNS and SASEGT. The length of the CDR3 is 11 residues. Here the CDR3 reads CAGGSNYGYTF. The CDR3 DNA reads TGTGCCGGAGGCAGTAACTATGGCTACACCTTC.

This sequence joins TRBV6-5 and TRBJ2-1; a possible D gene is TRBD2 (7 bases). Germline-derived CDR1 and CDR2 are MNHEY and SVGAGI. Trimming took 4 bases from V and 4 from J, leaving 11 bases between them. The CDR3 sequence is 14 residues long. The CDR3, as DNA: TGTGCCAGCAGTTCCCGGGGGGCGTACAATGAGCAGTTCTTC. As protein: CASSSRGAYNEQFF.

The J gene is TRBJ2-2, the V gene TRBV13; maybe TRBD2 (6 bases). Germline V gives CDR1 PRHDT, CDR2 FYEKMQ (reference sequence). The CDR3 runs to 15 residues. The V and J ends lost 4 bases and 3 bases respectively, with 12 bases between them. The CDR3 is CASSSRDRDTGELFF. The CDR3 region has the DNA TGTGCCAGCAGCTCGCGGGATAGGGACACCGGGGAGCTGTTTTTT.

The V call is TRBV11-2, the J call TRBJ2-3; TRBD2 might be the D (5 bases). Deletions cut 4 bases from V and 6 bases from J, with 26 bases between. Germline values: CDR1 SGHAT, CDR2 FQNNGV. This CDR3 spans 18 amino acids. The CDR3 DNA sequence: TGTGCCAGCAGCTCACACCCGGCGGGTAGCGATGGGGATGATACGCAGTATTTT. It codes for CASSSHPAGSDGDDTQYF.

This chain connects TRBV9 to TRBJ2-1; D is uncertain. This CDR3 contains 14 residues. Germline V lookup: CDR1 SGDLS, CDR2 YYNGEE. The V gene lost 4 bases and the J gene lost 4 bases, with 12 bases spanning the gap. CDR3 sequence reads: CASSPIRLYNEQFF. The CDR3 coding sequence is TGTGCCAGCAGCCCGATACGACTGTACAATGAGCAGTTCTTC.

The V and J genes are TRBV29-1 and TRBJ2-7; 9 bases agree with TRBD2. V lost 5 bases to trimming and J lost 1 base; unmatched junction nucleotides: 3. CDR1 is SQVTM and CDR2 is ANQGSEA in the germline V gene. The CDR3 is made up of 13 amino acids. The DNA of the CDR3 is TGCAGCGTTTTTAGCGGGGGTTCCTACGAGCAGTACTTC. Protein product: CSVFSGGSYEQYF.